This T cell receptor (beta chain) was obtained from a study of cytomegalovirus exposure and HLA in healthy donors. Germline V gives CDR1 SNHLY, CDR2 FYNNEI. The CDR3 consists of 12 residues. V dropped 8 bases and J dropped 7 bases, with 12 bases sitting between them. The PCR used 60 Vbeta and 13 Jbeta primers. Sequencing was performed with immunoSEQ multiplex PCR; in TCRdb, only in-frame clones are kept and a portion is missing. The sample has about 140,000 clones; approximately 78% are singletons. The TCR comes from a female donor in good health and CMV-seronegative. Sequencing was performed on PBMCs. The chain recombines TRBV2 with TRBJ1-3, with D uncertain. The CDR3 reads CASGPSRNTIYF. The CDR3 DNA reads TGTGCCAGCGGGCCTTCCCGGAACACCATATATTTT.